The 22 T cell receptor beta chains given below trace back to one sample, sequenced in a study of blood T cell repertoires in COVID-19. Produced via immunoSEQ multiplex PCR; TCRdb's table is partial and in-frame only. Found here are about 220,000 clones, 80% to 90% of them singletons; the top ten hold roughly 10%. The sequenced sample consisted of peripheral blood. The source is a man over 45 with active or convalescent COVID-19.

This clone appeared a single time. The rearrangement joins TRBV7-2 to TRBJ2-5; D is ambiguous. The CDR3 consists of 14 residues. Trimming stripped 5 bases from V and 9 bases from J, with 19 bases between. CDR1 is SGHTA, CDR2 FQGNSA, per germline. The CDR3 spells CASSLQPDRVAQYF. The CDR3 region has the DNA TGTGCCAGCAGCCTCCAACCTGACCGGGTGGCCCAGTACTTC.

Points on this clone: One end of the junction fails to match germline, which may point to a read error. The genes are TRBV28 and TRBJ1-4; D perhaps matches TRBD1 (6 bases). This CDR3 comprises 13 residues. Germline CDR1 reads MDHEN; CDR2 reads SYDVKM. CDR3 protein: CARSYREGEKLFF. The CDR3 DNA follows: TGTGCCAGAAGTTACAGGGAGGGTGAAAAACTGTTTTTT.

The chain employs TRBV7-8 and TRBJ2-2, with D perhaps TRBD1 (6 bases). Germline V gives CDR1 SGHVS, CDR2 FQNEAQ. Trimming took off 5 bases at V and 4 bases at J, with 14 bases between the two ends. This CDR3 is 15 amino acids long. The DNA for the CDR3 is TGTGCCAGCAGCCTGCGTACAGGGTCCACCGGGGAGCTGTTTTTT. It translates to CASSLRTGSTGELFF.

The rearrangement uses TRBV7-2 and TRBJ2-2, with TRBD2 identical over 11 bases. Germline assignment: CDR1 SGHTA and CDR2 FQGNSA. The CDR3 sequence is 18 residues long. V was pared by 1 base and J by 0 bases, with 4 bases of the junction left unmatched. CDR3 sequence (DNA): TGTGCCAGCAGCTTAGTAGCGGGGGGGTTCGCGAACACCGGGGAGCTGTTTTTT. Protein product: CASSLVAGGFANTGELFF.

The genes are TRBV7-2 and TRBJ2-7, with 9 bases matching TRBD1. This CDR3 comprises 15 residues. V was clipped by 4 bases and J by 4 bases; unmatched bases: 8. Germline V lookup: CDR1 SGHTA, CDR2 FQGNSA. Here the CDR3 reads CASSWDRDRAYEQYF. The DNA for the CDR3 is TGTGCCAGCAGCTGGGACCGGGACAGGGCGTACGAGCAGTACTTC. Full variable domain (remainder filled in from reference TRBV7-2 and TRBJ2-7): GAGVSQSPSNKVTEKGKDVELRCDPISGHTALYWYRQSLGQGLEFLIYFQGNSAPDKSGLPSDRFSAERTGGSVSTLTIQRTQQEDSAVYLCASSWDRDRAYEQYFGPGTRLTVT.

This rearrangement joins TRBV28 to TRBJ2-5, with D possibly TRBD1 on 6 matching bases. Germline assignment: CDR1 MDHEN and CDR2 SYDVKM. The V end was cut by 4 bases, the J end by 1 base, with 13 bases between. The CDR3 is 15 residues long. CDR3 in DNA: TGTGCCAGCAGTTCCCCGGGACATCCCCAAGAGACCCAGTACTTC. Translated, it gives CASSSPGHPQETQYF. Together with reference TRBV28 and TRBJ2-5, the CDR3 gives the full variable domain: DVKVTQSSRYLVKRTGEKVFLECVQDMDHENMFWYRQDPGLGLRLIYFSYDVKMKEKGDIPEGYSVSREKKERFSLILESASTNQTSMYLCASSSPGHPQETQYFGPGTRLLVL.

On this clone itself: Other DNA sequences in the sample encode the same CDR3. V is TRBV28 and J is TRBJ2-3, with TRBD2 identical over 8 bases. V trimming: 4 bases; J trimming: 3 bases; junction bases outside the gene matches: 6. CDR1 is MDHEN, CDR2 SYDVKM, per germline. The CDR3 has 15 residues. CDR3: CASSSPGGGTDTQYF. DNA for the CDR3: TGTGCCAGCAGTTCCCCGGGAGGGGGAACAGATACGCAGTATTTT.

In its sample, this clone was seen once. This chain joins TRBV6-2 or TRBV6-3 and TRBJ2-1; 13 nucleotides align to TRBD2. Germline trimming cut 4 bases from V and 8 bases from J; bases unmatched to any gene: 8. The length of the CDR3 is 16 residues. Germline CDR1 and CDR2: MNHEY and SVGEGT. CDR3 in amino acids: CASSSRTSGRVDEQFF. CDR3 bases: TGTGCCAGCAGTTCCCGGACTAGCGGGAGAGTAGATGAGCAGTTCTTC.

This clone appeared many times. The gene calls are TRBV6-6 and TRBJ2-7; 9 bases align to TRBD1. The CDR3 is 14 residues long. CDR1 is MNHNY and CDR2 is SVGAGI in the germline V gene (reference sequence). V gave up 4 bases and J gave up 3 bases; unmatched junction bases: 4. The CDR3 sequence: CASSSPGQGYEQYF. DNA of the CDR3: TGTGCCAGCAGTTCCCCGGGACAGGGCTACGAGCAGTACTTC.

Only one count was recorded for this clone. V gene TRBV5-1 combines with J gene TRBJ2-2; 9 bases match TRBD1. CDR3 size: 16 residues. Unmatched junction bases numbered 11, after V lost 7 bases and J lost 4 bases. CDR1 and CDR2 from the germline V gene are SGHRS and YFSETQ. CDR3 protein: CASSPGTGKGTGELFF. In DNA form, the CDR3 reads TGCGCCAGCTCCCCCGGGACAGGGAAAGGCACCGGGGAGCTGTTTTTT.

Points on this clone: The identical CDR3 is also encoded by other nucleotide sequences in the sample. The rearrangement uses TRBV9 and TRBJ1-2; TRBD1 matches 7 bases. This CDR3 contains 14 residues. CDR1 SGDLS and CDR2 YYNGEE come from the germline V gene. Trimming cost V 0 bases and J 4 bases; bases outside gene matches: 3. Here the CDR3 DNA reads TGTGCCAGCAGCGTAGGCCAGGGGGGCTATGGCTACACCTTC. This codes for CASSVGQGGYGYTF.

CDR3 residues: CASSLSRDTYEQYF. The CDR3, as DNA: TGCGCCAGCAGCTTGTCACGGGACACCTACGAGCAGTACTTC. This chain links TRBV5-1 with TRBJ2-7; TRBD1 is a possible D gene (6 bases). Trimming removed 1 base from V and 2 bases from J, with 10 bases in between. Germline V CDR1 and CDR2: SGHRS, YFSETQ. There are 14 residues in the CDR3.

This clone appeared a single time. The chain recombines TRBV28 with TRBJ1-1; the D is unclear. V was clipped by 6 bases and J by 1 base, with 9 bases between them. The length of the CDR3 is 13 residues. CDR1 is MDHEN and CDR2 is SYDVKM in the germline V gene. The CDR3 region has the DNA TGTGCCAGCAGCCGTACAACGAACACTGAAGCTTTCTTT. Its translation is CASSRTTNTEAFF.

The CDR3 is CASSLGSWNTEAFF. The CDR3 DNA reads as TGCGCCAGCAGCTTGGGCAGTTGGAACACTGAAGCTTTCTTT. The chain couples TRBV5-1 to TRBJ1-1; D unresolved. This CDR3 spans 14 amino acids. CDR1 is SGHRS and CDR2 is YFSETQ in the germline V gene. V shed 0 bases and J shed 1 base, with 7 bases lying between them.

V gene TRBV5-1 combines with J gene TRBJ2-5, with 8 bases matching TRBD2. V lost 4 bases, J lost 4 bases, and 12 bases stayed unmatched. This CDR3 has 16 residues. The germline V gene encodes CDR1 SGHRS and CDR2 YFSETQ. In DNA, the CDR3 is TGCGCCAGCAGCCCGGGGGGGGTCGGTTTGGGAGAGACCCAGTACTTC. Its protein product is CASSPGGVGLGETQYF.

V gene TRBV7-9 combines with J gene TRBJ1-1; possibly TRBD1 for D (6 bases). The V end was cut by 2 bases, the J end by 6 bases, with 19 bases between. The V gene's germline CDR1 is SEHNR and CDR2 FQNEAQ (reference sequence). This CDR3 region has 16 residues. The CDR3 bases are TGTGCCAGCAGCTTAATCGACGGCAGGGGTCGGGCTGAAGCTTTCTTT. It translates to CASSLIDGRGRAEAFF.

V gene TRBV6-2 or TRBV6-3 combines with J gene TRBJ1-1, with 10 bases aligning to TRBD1. The CDR3 is 14 amino acids. Germline loops: CDR1 MNHEY, CDR2 SVGEGT. The J segment lost 7 bases and the V segment lost 2 bases, leaving 4 bases of the junction unmatched. This chain's CDR3 is CASSYAGTGVEAFF. In DNA form, the CDR3 reads TGTGCCAGCAGTTACGCCGGGACAGGGGTTGAAGCTTTCTTT.

The gene calls are TRBV11-2 and TRBJ2-5; D is possibly TRBD1 (6 bases). The germline V gene encodes CDR1 SGHAT and CDR2 FQNNGV. The CDR3 is made up of 13 amino acids. Trimming took 4 bases from V and 5 from J, leaving 11 bases between them. The CDR3 bases are TGTGCCAGCAGCTCGACAGGACGGGAGACCCAGTACTTC. This translates into CASSSTGRETQYF.

Turning to this clone: The junction shows a germline mismatch at one end, possibly a read error. The J gene is TRBJ2-1, the V gene TRBV3-1 (or the pseudogene TRBV3-2); 12 nucleotides align to TRBD2. The CDR3 runs 13 residues. The V gene's germline CDR1 is LGHDT and CDR2 YNNKEL (reference sequence). The CDR3 spells CASSQDPSGRVVF. CDR3 in DNA: TGTGCCAGCAGCCAAGACCCTAGCGGGAGGGTGGTCTTC.

The chain has TRBV6-5 and TRBJ2-1; a possible D gene is TRBD2 (5 bases). Germline lookup yields CDR1 MNHEY and CDR2 SVGAGI. V was clipped by 6 bases and J by 2 bases, with 11 bases between them. This CDR3 has 14 residues. The CDR3 is CASRKSGPYNEQFF. CDR3 DNA: TGTGCCAGCAGAAAGAGCGGCCCCTACAATGAGCAGTTCTTC.

This clone occurred a few times. V and J are TRBV7-9 and TRBJ2-3, with 8 bases aligning to TRBD1. V lost 1 base and J lost 4; bases outside the gene matches: 4. Germline-derived CDR1 and CDR2 are SEHNR and FQNEAQ (reference sequence). This CDR3 has 15 residues. CDR3 region: CASSLVGQASDTQYF. CDR3 bases: TGTGCCAGCAGCTTAGTGGGACAGGCATCAGATACGCAGTATTTT. Full variable domain (remainder filled in from reference TRBV7-9 and TRBJ2-3): DTGVSQNPRHKITKRGQNVTFRCDPISEHNRLYWYRQTLGQGPEFLTYFQNEAQLEKSRLLSDRFSAERPKGSFSTLEIQRTEQGDSAMYLCASSLVGQASDTQYFGPGTRLTVL.

This chain connects TRBV19 to TRBJ1-5, with 7 bases identical to TRBD1. V was clipped by 3 bases and J by 3 bases; unmatched bases: 8. The germline CDR1 and CDR2 sequences are LNHDA and SQIVND (reference sequence). The CDR3 is made up of 16 amino acids. The CDR3 loop is CASSIFGTVSNQPQHF. The CDR3 nucleotides are TGTGCCAGTAGTATTTTTGGGACAGTTTCCAATCAGCCCCAGCATTTT.